These 19 T cell receptor beta chains share one sample of origin, sequenced in a study of blood T cells in healthy people across ages (dated by TCRdb to about 2015). The library was made by 5' RACE. Reads for this sample came from an Illumina HiSeq 2500. A second roughly 7 to 11 cycle PCR used a sample-barcoded 5' primer and a J-beta primer mix. TCRdb trimmed public reads at Q25 via fastp, called clones via MiXCR and kept in-frame beta chains. Every entry covers one CDR3 protein and lists the most common genes and DNA from its rows. The sample records about 1.5 million distinct CDR3 sequences, around two fifths of which are singletons. The top ten clonotypes cover around 8% of the sample. The sequencing sample was made of blood. The receptors come from a young woman in good health.

The V gene is TRBV27, the J gene TRBJ2-7; possibly TRBD1 or TRBD2 for D (5 bases each). The CDR3 length is 14 residues. The germline V gene has CDR1 MNHEY and CDR2 SMNVEV (reference sequence). The V gene lost 5 bases and the J gene lost 3 bases, with 14 bases spanning the gap. The CDR3 nucleotides are TGTGCCAGCAGTCTTTCTGGGACCGGCTACGAGCAGTACTTC. This encodes CASSLSGTGYEQYF.

A single count supports this clonotype. This chain links TRBV28 with TRBJ2-1; the match to TRBD2 covers 9 bases. The ends lost 4 bases at V and 8 bases at J; junction bases unmatched: 15. The V gene's germline CDR1 is MDHEN and CDR2 SYDVKM. The CDR3 is 17 residues long. CDR3 DNA: TGTGCCAGCAGTTACCCCAGGAGTAGCGGGAGTGGGTATGAGCAGTTCTTC. Its protein product is CASSYPRSSGSGYEQFF. Combining the CDR3 with reference TRBV28 and TRBJ2-1 gives the whole variable domain DVKVTQSSRYLVKRTGEKVFLECVQDMDHENMFWYRQDPGLGLRLIYFSYDVKMKEKGDIPEGYSVSREKKERFSLILESASTNQTSMYLCASSYPRSSGSGYEQFFGPGTRLTVL.

The chain has TRBV29-1 and TRBJ1-2; possibly TRBD1 for D (5 bases). The V gene lost 3 bases and the J gene lost 4 bases, with 18 bases spanning the gap. The CDR3 length is 15 residues. The germline V gene has CDR1 SQVTM and CDR2 ANQGSEA. The CDR3 bases are TGCAGCGTTGACCGGGACCGGGGTAGGGGCTATGGCTACACCTTC. Residues: CSVDRDRGRGYGYTF.

The chain has TRBV10-1 and TRBJ2-7, with 7 bases that match TRBD1. The CDR3 has 13 residues. Germline CDR1 is WNHNN and CDR2 is SYGVQD (reference sequence). Trimming took 10 bases from V and 3 from J; bases not matched to a gene: 9. CDR3 sequence reads: CATSQGTGYEQYF. The CDR3 coding sequence is TGCGCCACCTCACAGGGGACGGGCTACGAGCAGTACTTC.

V and J are TRBV20-1 and TRBJ1-2, with D unresolved. Trimming removed 0 bases from V and 5 bases from J, with 16 bases in between. Looked up from germline, CDR1 is DFQATT and CDR2 is SNEGSKA (reference sequence). The CDR3 covers 15 residues. This chain's CDR3 is CSARERTGPLYGYTF. The CDR3, as DNA: TGCAGTGCTAGAGAGAGGACGGGTCCCCTATATGGCTACACCTTC.

V gene TRBV9 combines with J gene TRBJ2-1; TRBD2 agrees at 10 bases. Germline V gene data show CDR1 as SGDLS and CDR2 as YYNGEE. The junction had 11 bases not matched to a gene; V was cut back by 5 bases and J by 6 bases. The CDR3 loop spans 16 amino acids. CDR3 sequence reads: CASSPLAGVFRNEQFF. The CDR3 nucleotides are TGTGCCAGCAGTCCTCTAGCGGGAGTGTTCCGCAATGAGCAGTTCTTC.

In its sample, this clonotype was seen a few times. V and J are TRBV9 and TRBJ2-7; TRBD2 agrees at 7 bases. Trimming cost V 3 bases and J 0 bases; bases outside gene matches: 6. Per the germline V gene, CDR1 is SGDLS and CDR2 is YYNGEE. The CDR3 loop spans 15 amino acids. The CDR3 sequence: CASSALAGSSYEQYF. The DNA of the CDR3 is TGTGCCAGCAGCGCCTTAGCGGGTTCCTCCTACGAGCAGTACTTC.

This chain uses TRBV7-2 with TRBJ1-6, with no clear D. V was trimmed by 5 bases and J by 7 bases, leaving 9 bases between them. The germline CDR1 and CDR2 sequences are SGHTA and FQGNSA. The CDR3 is made up of 13 amino acids. DNA for the CDR3: TGTGCCAGCAGCCGCCAACAAAATTCACCCCTCCACTTT. Its protein product is CASSRQQNSPLHF.

As concerns this clonotype: Compared with germline, one end of the junction differs, possibly owing to a read error. The J gene is TRBJ2-6, the V gene TRBV2; 9 bases align to TRBD1. CDR1 is SNHLY, CDR2 FYNNEI, per germline. CDR3 length: 16 residues. The CDR3 here is CASRRDRVTGAHVLTF. The CDR3, as DNA: TGTGCCAGCAGGAGGGACAGGGTAACCGGGGCCCACGTCCTGACTTTC.

This clonotype was observed a single time. The rearrangement links TRBV2 to TRBJ2-5; 9 bases are shared with TRBD2. Germline V gene lookup returns CDR1 SNHLY and CDR2 FYNNEI. The CDR3 has 13 amino acids. V lost 6 bases, J lost 4 bases, and 3 bases stayed unmatched. The CDR3: CASRELAGETQYF. For the CDR3, the DNA is TGTGCCAGCAGGGAACTAGCGGGAGAGACCCAGTACTTC.

The chain links TRBV18 to TRBJ1-1, with a tentative D call TRBD1 (6 bases). V lost 5 bases, J lost 4 bases, and 14 bases lay in between. CDR3 length: 14 residues. In germline, CDR1 is KGHSH, CDR2 LQKENI. As DNA, the CDR3 is TGTGCCAGCTCATCAAACAGGGTCGGCACTGAAGCTTTCTTT. Translating gives CASSSNRVGTEAFF.

This rearrangement joins TRBV7-2 to TRBJ2-7; 8 nucleotides align to TRBD2. V was clipped by 5 bases and J by 5 bases; unmatched bases: 11. CDR3 length: 15 amino acids. The germline gives CDR1 SGHTA, CDR2 FQGNSA. This CDR3 reads CASSPSAGRANEQYF. The CDR3 coding sequence is TGTGCCAGCAGCCCTAGTGCCGGGAGGGCGAACGAGCAGTACTTC. Filled out from reference TRBV7-2 and TRBJ2-7, the complete variable domain reads GAGVSQSPSNKVTEKGKDVELRCDPISGHTALYWYRQSLGQGLEFLIYFQGNSAPDKSGLPSDRFSAERTGGSVSTLTIQRTQQEDSAVYLCASSPSAGRANEQYFGPGTRLTVT.

This clonotype was counted a few times. The chain combines TRBV29-1 with TRBJ2-5; D remains ambiguous. The V gene's germline CDR1 is SQVTM and CDR2 ANQGSEA. The germline V and J ends were trimmed by 5 bases and 3 bases, with 7 bases remaining between them. CDR3 length: 11 amino acids. CDR3 protein: CSVPAEETQYF. Written as DNA, the CDR3 is TGCAGCGTTCCAGCAGAAGAGACCCAGTACTTC.

The J gene is TRBJ2-5, the V gene TRBV24-1, with TRBD2 as a possible D gene (6 bases). This CDR3 is 13 amino acids long. The germline CDR1 and CDR2 sequences are KGHDR and SFDVKD. V shed 4 bases and J shed 2 bases, with 7 bases lying between them. CDR3 nucleotide sequence: TGTGCCACCAGTGAGGGGGGACAAGAGACCCAGTACTTC. It encodes CATSEGGQETQYF.

This sequence joins TRBV5-1 and TRBJ1-2, with D uncertain. With 0 bases removed from V and 4 bases from J, the gap between germline ends came to 13 bases. The CDR3 runs to 15 residues. Germline values: CDR1 SGHRS, CDR2 YFSETQ. The CDR3 is CASSLDMLKGYGYTF. Here the CDR3 DNA reads TGCGCCAGCAGCTTGGATATGCTTAAGGGCTATGGCTACACCTTC.

This clonotype came up a few times. V gene TRBV12-3 or TRBV12-4 combines with J gene TRBJ1-4; 7 nucleotides line up with TRBD1. The CDR3 sequence is 15 residues long. V lost 6 bases and J lost 10; bases outside the gene matches: 14. CDR3 in amino acids: CASRRSGTVEGKLFF. The CDR3, as DNA: TGTGCCAGCAGACGGTCCGGGACAGTGGAAGGAAAACTGTTTTTT.

This clonotype was seen a few times. V and J are TRBV20-1 and TRBJ2-3; TRBD2 aligns across 8 bases. J gave up 0 bases and V 1 base, and 12 bases lay outside the gene matches. This CDR3 is 18 amino acids long. Per the germline V gene, CDR1 is DFQATT and CDR2 is SNEGSKA (reference sequence). CDR3 in amino acids: CSARAASGSRQSTDTQYF. CDR3 bases: TGCAGTGCTAGAGCGGCTAGCGGGTCCAGACAGAGCACAGATACGCAGTATTTT.

V gene TRBV20-1 combines with J gene TRBJ1-2; TRBD1 is a possible D gene (5 bases). This CDR3 has 14 amino acids. Between the trimmed V and J ends, which lost 0 bases and 5 bases, there was a span of 13 bases. Looked up from germline, CDR1 is DFQATT and CDR2 is SNEGSKA (reference sequence). As DNA, the CDR3 is TGCAGTGCTAGAGATAAAGGGACGTTATATGGCTACACCTTC. This codes for CSARDKGTLYGYTF.

This chain uses TRBV25-1 with TRBJ1-2; D is uncertain. The V and J ends lost 4 bases and 7 bases respectively, with 13 bases between them. CDR3 length: 13 amino acids. Germline CDR1 MGHDK, CDR2 SYGVNS. The CDR3: CASSVQKAGGYTF. For the CDR3, the DNA is TGTGCCAGCAGTGTCCAAAAGGCGGGTGGCTACACCTTC.